This is a list of T cell receptor beta chains from one sample in a study of long-term antiretroviral therapy in people with HIV. Some clones are missing from TCRdb's copy, which holds only in-frame ones; the method was immunoSEQ multiplex PCR. The table includes around 33,000 clones, roughly 80% detected once. The material sequenced was unsorted PBMCs, taken 0.4 years before starting antiretroviral therapy. The receptors shown here come from a man between 18 and 29 years old with HIV. CDR3s include the opening cysteine and the closing phenylalanine or tryptophan. A D gene is named only where the DNA matches it firmly. Some rows have no size entry. The others give once, few or many, or a class for an expanded clone.

size	V	J	D	DNA	CDR3
.	TRBV6-1	TRBJ2-3	.	TGTGCCAGCAGTCCGAGTGGTACGCAGTATTTT	CASSPSGTQYF
.	TRBV29-1	TRBJ2-1	TRBD1	TGCAGCGCCACTGACAGGGTAATCTACAATGAGCAGTTCTTC	CSATDRVIYNEQFF
.	TRBV7-3	TRBJ1-1	.	TGTGCCAGCAGCTTAATGGGGTTGAACACTGAAGCTTTCTTT	CASSLMGLNTEAFF
.	TRBV2	TRBJ2-3	TRBD2	TGTGCCAGCAGTGGTGGGCTAGCGGGCCCTAGCACAGATACGCAGTATTTT	CASSGGLAGPSTDTQYF
.	TRBV5-4	TRBJ2-1	TRBD2	TGTGCCAGCAGCTTCCGGGGCTCCTCTCCTAGCGGGGGGTACAATGAGCAGTTCTTC	CASSFRGSSPSGGYNEQFF
once	TRBV6-5	TRBJ2-1	.	TGTGCCAGCAGACCCGGGGGGACAGGTTACAATGAGCAGTTCTTC	CASRPGGTGYNEQFF
.	TRBV7-2	TRBJ2-3	TRBD1	TGTGCCAGCAGCTCGCACACCGGGACAGGGGGAGATACGCAGTATTTT	CASSSHTGTGGDTQYF
.	TRBV30	TRBJ1-1	.	TGTGCCTGGAGTCACACTGAAGCTTTCTTT	CAWSHTEAFF
.	TRBV5-6	TRBJ1-4	TRBD1	TGTGCCAGCAGCAGAGACAGGGGAACTAATGAAAAACTGTTTTTT	CASSRDRGTNEKLFF
.	TRBV7-9	TRBJ1-6	TRBD1	TGTGCCAGCAGCTTAGGCTCGGGACAGACGACTTCACCCCTCCACTTT	CASSLGSGQTTSPLHF
.	TRBV10-3	TRBJ2-2	TRBD2	TGTGCCATCAGTGAGTGGGGGCGGGAGGTCGCCGGGGAGCTGTTTTTT	CAISEWGREVAGELFF
few	TRBV2	TRBJ1-6	.	TGTGCCAGCAGACCCGGGACAACCTCTGGCTCACCCCTCCACTTT	CASRPGTTSGSPLHF
.	TRBV7-2	TRBJ1-5	TRBD1	TGTGCCAGCAGCTTAGAAAGGGGGCTGCAGCCCCAGCATTTT	CASSLERGLQPQHF
.	TRBV5-1	TRBJ2-2	.	TGCGCCAGCAGCTTGAGGAGCGACACCGGGGAGCTGTTTTTT	CASSLRSDTGELFF
few	TRBV11-2	TRBJ2-1	TRBD1	TGTGCCAGCAGCCCCGGACAGGGGGCACGCAATGAGCAGTTCTTC	CASSPGQGARNEQFF
.	TRBV13	TRBJ1-4	.	TGTGCCAGCAGCTCCCAGACGGATGGAGGTGGAAAACTGTTTTTT	CASSSQTDGGGKLFF
once	TRBV5-4	TRBJ2-2	.	TGTGCCAGCAGCTTGCCGACAGGAAGGACCGGGGAGCTGTTTTTT	CASSLPTGRTGELFF
.	TRBV5-1	TRBJ2-2	TRBD1	TGCGCCAGCAGCTTGCGTGAACAGGGGGCCCACACCGGGGAGCTGTTTTTT	CASSLREQGAHTGELFF
.	TRBV30	TRBJ2-4	.	TGTGCCTGGAGTGGAACGAGTCATGAAAACATTCAGTACTTC	CAWSGTSHENIQYF
.	TRBV29-1	TRBJ1-4	.	TGCAGCGTTGAGGTGTTGGGGGCCCATGAAAAACTGTTTTTT	CSVEVLGAHEKLFF
.	TRBV4-3	TRBJ2-2	.	TGCGCCAGCAGAACGGGAAGCACCGGGGAGCTGTTTTTT	CASRTGSTGELFF
few	TRBV6-5	TRBJ1-2	.	TGTGCCAGCAGGACAGGAGGTGGCTACACCTTC	CASRTGGGYTF
.	TRBV7-3	TRBJ2-7	TRBD2	TGTGCCAGCAGCTTCAAGGCGCCTAGCGGGAGGATACCCTACGAGCAGTACTTC	CASSFKAPSGRIPYEQYF
.	TRBV5-1	TRBJ2-3	.	TGCGCCAGCAGCTCCGGGACCCCCAGGGATACGCAGTATTTT	CASSSGTPRDTQYF
once	TRBV6-5	TRBJ2-1	TRBD1	TGTGCCAGCAGTGCGGACAGGGAAATCAATGAGCAGTTCTTC	CASSADREINEQFF
once	TRBV19	TRBJ2-2	.	TGTGCCAGTAGTATGGGGTCAAAGGTCGGGGAACTGTTTTTT	CASSMGSKVGELFF
once	TRBV7-8	TRBJ2-1	.	TGTGCGGGGGCTAGGGCGCTGGGCAATGAGCAGTTCTTC	CAGARALGNEQFF
.	TRBV6-6	TRBJ2-1	TRBD2	TGTGCCAGCATCCACTTTAGCGGGCGGAGCTACAATGAGCAGTTCTTC	CASIHFSGRSYNEQFF
.	TRBV5-8	TRBJ2-2	TRBD1	TGTGCCAGCAGCCAAAAGACAGGGTTCACCGGGGAGCTGTTTTTT	CASSQKTGFTGELFF
.	TRBV4-1	TRBJ2-7	TRBD2	TGCGCCAGCAGCCTCCGTGGGACTAGCGGGGACGAGCAGTACTTC	CASSLRGTSGDEQYF
.	TRBV30	TRBJ1-1	.	TGTGCCTGGAGTTTCCCCCACCCCGGCGGTGAAGCTTTCTTT	CAWSFPHPGGEAFF
.	TRBV4-1	TRBJ2-2	TRBD2	TGCGCCAGCAGCCAAGAGAAGGGACTAGCGGGTGACACCGGGGAGCTGTTTTTT	CASSQEKGLAGDTGELFF
.	TRBV19	TRBJ1-1	.	TGTGCCAGTAGTATAAGGAGGGGAAGCACTGAAGCTTTCTTT	CASSIRRGSTEAFF
.	TRBV4-1	TRBJ1-1	.	TGCGCCAGCAGCCAAGATCCGCTCAGCAGCGTGGGGAACACTGAAGCTTTCTTT	CASSQDPLSSVGNTEAFF
.	TRBV15	TRBJ1-5	.	TGTGCCACCAGCAGAGATATCTGGAAAGGGGGCAATCAGCCCCAGCATTTT	CATSRDIWKGGNQPQHF
.	TRBV10-3	TRBJ1-2	.	TGTGCCATCAGTGACCCTTATGGCTACACCTTC	CAISDPYGYTF
.	TRBV6-5	TRBJ2-2	.	TGTGCCAGCAGTCCTGGGGGGAATACCGGGGAGCTGTTTTTT	CASSPGGNTGELFF
.	TRBV5-1	TRBJ1-1	.	TGCGCCAGCAGCTTCTCAGGGTTCGACACTGAAGCTTTCTTT	CASSFSGFDTEAFF
.	TRBV2	TRBJ2-7	.	TGTGCCAGCGGCCCCAACTCGCCCTTGTACGAGCAGTACTTC	CASGPNSPLYEQYF
.	TRBV7-8	TRBJ1-5	.	TGTGCCAGTGGGGGGGCGGGGGTAAGGCCCCAGCATTTT	CASGGAGVRPQHF
.	TRBV27	TRBJ1-1	.	TGTGCCACCGCGGGGTATTCACGGTGGAACACTGAAGCTTTCTTT	CATAGYSRWNTEAFF
.	TRBV19	TRBJ2-7	.	TGTGCCAGTAGTATAGCAGGGACGGACGCCTACGAGCAGTACTTC	CASSIAGTDAYEQYF
once	TRBV28	TRBJ2-6	TRBD2	TGTGCCAGCTCACTAGCGGGAGGGGGTGGGGCCAACGTCCTGACTTTC	CASSLAGGGGANVLTF
.	TRBV4-3	TRBJ2-3	.	TGCGCCAGCGCCCAGGGCGATACGCAGTATTTT	CASAQGDTQYF
.	TRBV7-2	TRBJ1-6	TRBD1	TGTGCCAGCAGCTTAGCATCCGGGACAGGGATAGGATCACCCCTCCACTTT	CASSLASGTGIGSPLHF
.	TRBV27	TRBJ2-7	TRBD1	TGTGCCAGCAGACGTCAGGGACAGGGGTTCCACGAGCAGTACTTC	CASRRQGQGFHEQYF
.	TRBV5-1	TRBJ1-1	.	TGCGCCAGCAGCTATACAGGCTACACTGAAGCTTTCTTT	CASSYTGYTEAFF
few	TRBV15	TRBJ2-2	TRBD1	TGTGCCTTCGAGACAGGGATCACCGGGGAGCTGTTTTTT	CAFETGITGELFF
.	TRBV19	TRBJ1-1	.	TGTGCCAGTAGTATAGTCCAGAACACTGAAGCTTTCTTT	CASSIVQNTEAFF